Presented here are 5 T cell receptor beta chains from one specimen sequenced in a study of blood T cell repertoires in COVID-19 (dated by TCRdb to the early 2020s). Library preparation was by the immunoSEQ multiplex PCR assay. TCRdb obtained this table from immuneACCESS and retained in-frame rearrangements with V and J assigned. These tables miss some clones; where compared with another copy, unresolved V genes account for less than half of the shortfall, and the remainder is unexplained. Recorded for this sample are some 400,000 clones; approximately 77% of them occurred a single time. The top ten constitute 0.85% to 1.2% of the sample. The sequenced sample consisted of peripheral blood. Source of these receptors: a human donor with acute or convalescent COVID-19. The donor label of this sample is uncertain.

This clone appeared a single time. This sequence joins TRBV4-1 and TRBJ2-7; D possibly corresponds to TRBD2 (6 bases). Germline V CDR1 and CDR2: MGHRA, YSYEKL. This CDR3 is built from 15 residues. V shed 5 bases and J shed 7 bases, with 21 bases lying between them. CDR3 bases: TGCGCCAGCAGCACTTTACCCGGGACTCAAAAGGAGCAGTACTTC. It yields the protein CASSTLPGTQKEQYF.

This chain joins TRBV19 and TRBJ1-5, with D unclear. Trimming removed 7 bases at V and 2 bases at J, with 18 bases between. CDR3 length equals 16 residues. The germline V gene has CDR1 LNHDA and CDR2 SQIVND (reference sequence). The CDR3 spells CASTPDVGRGNQPQHF. Written as DNA, the CDR3 is TGTGCCAGTACTCCCGACGTCGGTCGGGGCAATCAGCCCCAGCATTTT. Looking up the rest from reference TRBV19 and TRBJ1-5 gives the full variable domain: DGGITQSPKYLFRKEGQNVTLSCEQNLNHDAMYWYRQDPGQGLRLIYYSQIVNDFQKGDIAEGYSVSREKKESFPLTVTSAQKNPTAFYLCASTPDVGRGNQPQHFGDGTRLSIL.

The chain employs TRBV3-1 (or the pseudogene TRBV3-2) and TRBJ2-2; 7 bases agree with TRBD1. The V segment lost 8 bases and the J segment 2 bases; nucleotides outside the gene matches: 8. Germline V gene data show CDR1 as LGHDT and CDR2 as YNNKEL (reference sequence). The CDR3 totals 15 residues. The CDR3 bases are TGTGCCAGCGCCCGACAGGGCCTTAACACCGGGGAGCTGTTTTTT. This codes for CASARQGLNTGELFF.

The rearrangement links TRBV28 to TRBJ2-7, with TRBD2 matching over 8 bases. CDR3 size: 17 residues. The ends lost 5 bases at V and 2 bases at J; junction bases unmatched: 14. Looked up from germline, CDR1 is MDHEN and CDR2 is SYDVKM. CDR3 region: CASSPPGLREGPYEQYF. In DNA form, the CDR3 reads TGTGCCAGCAGTCCTCCCGGTTTACGGGAGGGCCCCTACGAGCAGTACTTC.

J is TRBJ2-3 and V is TRBV7-7, with 14 bases fitting TRBD2. From germline, CDR1 is SSHAT and CDR2 FNYEAQ (reference sequence). V lost 1 base to trimming and J lost 4 bases; unmatched junction nucleotides: 4. This CDR3 comprises 17 residues. The CDR3 loop is CASSLGGLAGVADTQYF. In nucleotides, the CDR3 is TGTGCCAGCAGCTTAGGGGGACTAGCGGGAGTTGCAGATACGCAGTATTTT.